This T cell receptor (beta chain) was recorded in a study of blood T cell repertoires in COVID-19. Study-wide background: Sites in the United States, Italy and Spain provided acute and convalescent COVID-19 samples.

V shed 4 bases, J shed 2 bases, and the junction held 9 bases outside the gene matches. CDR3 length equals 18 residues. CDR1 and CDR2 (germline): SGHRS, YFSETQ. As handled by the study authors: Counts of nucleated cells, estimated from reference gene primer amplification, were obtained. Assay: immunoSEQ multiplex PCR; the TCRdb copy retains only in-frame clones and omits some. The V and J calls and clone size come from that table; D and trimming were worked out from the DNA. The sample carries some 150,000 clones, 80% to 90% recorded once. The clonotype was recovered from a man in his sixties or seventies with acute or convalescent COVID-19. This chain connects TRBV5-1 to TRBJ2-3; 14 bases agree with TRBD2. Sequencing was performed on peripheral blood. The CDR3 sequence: CASSRSGTSGSFTDTQYF. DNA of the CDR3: TGCGCCAGCAGCCGGAGTGGGACTAGCGGGAGTTTCACAGATACGCAGTATTTT.